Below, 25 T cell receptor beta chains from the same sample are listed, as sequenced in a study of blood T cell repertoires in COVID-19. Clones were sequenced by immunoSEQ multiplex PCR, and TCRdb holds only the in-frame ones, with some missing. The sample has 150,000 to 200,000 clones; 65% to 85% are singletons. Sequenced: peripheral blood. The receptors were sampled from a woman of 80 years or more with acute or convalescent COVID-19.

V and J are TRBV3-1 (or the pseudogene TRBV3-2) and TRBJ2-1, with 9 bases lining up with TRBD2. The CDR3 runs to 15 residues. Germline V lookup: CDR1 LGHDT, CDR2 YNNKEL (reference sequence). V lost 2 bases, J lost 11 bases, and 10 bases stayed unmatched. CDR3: CASSQTAASGEKQFF. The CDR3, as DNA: TGTGCCAGCAGCCAAACCGCGGCTAGCGGGGAGAAGCAGTTCTTC.

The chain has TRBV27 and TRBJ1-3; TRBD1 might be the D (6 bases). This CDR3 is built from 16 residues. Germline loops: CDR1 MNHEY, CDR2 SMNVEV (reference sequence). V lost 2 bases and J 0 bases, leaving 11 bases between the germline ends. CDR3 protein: CASSLRGHLSGNTIYF. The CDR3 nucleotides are TGTGCCAGCAGTTTAAGGGGACATCTCTCTGGAAACACCATATATTTT.

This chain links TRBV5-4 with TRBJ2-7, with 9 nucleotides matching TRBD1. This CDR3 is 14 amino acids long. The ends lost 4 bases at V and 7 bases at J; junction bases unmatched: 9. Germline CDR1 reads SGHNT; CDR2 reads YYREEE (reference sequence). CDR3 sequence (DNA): TGTGCCAGCAGCCCGGGACAGGGAAGGAAGGAGCAGTACTTC. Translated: CASSPGQGRKEQYF.

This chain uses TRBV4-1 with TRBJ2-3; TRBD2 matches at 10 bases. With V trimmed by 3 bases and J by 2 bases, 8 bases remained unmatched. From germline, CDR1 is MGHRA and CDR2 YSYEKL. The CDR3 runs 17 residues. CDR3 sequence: CASSQRTSGSNTDTQYF. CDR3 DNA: TGCGCCAGCAGCCAGCGGACTAGCGGATCTAACACAGATACGCAGTATTTT.

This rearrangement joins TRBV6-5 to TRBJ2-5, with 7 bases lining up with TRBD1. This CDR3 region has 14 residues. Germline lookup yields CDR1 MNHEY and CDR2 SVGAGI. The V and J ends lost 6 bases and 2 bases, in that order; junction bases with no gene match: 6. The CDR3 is CASSAGTAQETQYF. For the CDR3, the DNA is TGTGCCAGCAGCGCCGGGACAGCACAAGAGACCCAGTACTTC.

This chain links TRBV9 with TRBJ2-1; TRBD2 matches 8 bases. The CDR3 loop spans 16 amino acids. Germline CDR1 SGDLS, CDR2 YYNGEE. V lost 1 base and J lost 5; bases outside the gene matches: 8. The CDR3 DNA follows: TGTGCCAGCAGCGTAACCGGGAGGGGGACCCACAATGAGCAGTTCTTC. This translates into CASSVTGRGTHNEQFF.

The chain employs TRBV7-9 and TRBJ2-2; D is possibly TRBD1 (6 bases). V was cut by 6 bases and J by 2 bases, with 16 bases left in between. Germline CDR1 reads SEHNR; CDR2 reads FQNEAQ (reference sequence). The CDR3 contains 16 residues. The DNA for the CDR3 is TGTGCCAGCAGAGGGTCACCGGGACAAAACACCGGGGAGCTGTTTTTT. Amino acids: CASRGSPGQNTGELFF.

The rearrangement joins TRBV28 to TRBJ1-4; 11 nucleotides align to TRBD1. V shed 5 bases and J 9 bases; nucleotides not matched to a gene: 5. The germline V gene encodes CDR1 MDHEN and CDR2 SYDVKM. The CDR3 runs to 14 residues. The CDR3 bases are TGTGCCAGCAGTCTAGGGACAGGGGGGAAAAAACTGTTTTTT. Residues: CASSLGTGGKKLFF.

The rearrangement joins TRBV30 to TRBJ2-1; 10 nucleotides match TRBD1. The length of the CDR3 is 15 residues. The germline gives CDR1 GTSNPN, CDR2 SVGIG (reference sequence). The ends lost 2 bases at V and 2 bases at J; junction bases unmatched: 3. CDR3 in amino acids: CAWSRGQGTYNEQFF. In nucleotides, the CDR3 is TGTGCCTGGAGTCGGGGACAGGGGACCTACAATGAGCAGTTCTTC.

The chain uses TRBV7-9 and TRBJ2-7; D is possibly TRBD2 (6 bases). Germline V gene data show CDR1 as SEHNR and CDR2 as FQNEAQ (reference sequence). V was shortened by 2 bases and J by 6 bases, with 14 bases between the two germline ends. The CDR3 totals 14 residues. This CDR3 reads CASSLYGEAGEQYF. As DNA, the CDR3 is TGTGCCAGCAGCTTATATGGGGAGGCCGGCGAGCAGTACTTC. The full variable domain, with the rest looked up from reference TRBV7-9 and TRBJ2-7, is DTGVSQNPRHKITKRGQNVTFRCDPISEHNRLYWYRQTLGQGPEFLTYFQNEAQLEKSRLLSDRFSAERPKGSFSTLEIQRTEQGDSAMYLCASSLYGEAGEQYFGPGTRLTVT.

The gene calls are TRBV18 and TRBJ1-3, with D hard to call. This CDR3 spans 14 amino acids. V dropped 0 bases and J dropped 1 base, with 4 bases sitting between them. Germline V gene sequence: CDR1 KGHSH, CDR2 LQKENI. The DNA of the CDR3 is TGTGCCAGCTCACCACCGTATTCTGGAAACACCATATATTTT. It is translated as CASSPPYSGNTIYF. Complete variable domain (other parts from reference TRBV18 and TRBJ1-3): NAGVMQNPRHLVRRRGQEARLRCSPMKGHSHVYWYRQLPEEGLKFMVYLQKENIIDESGMPKERFSAEFPKEGPSILRIQQVVRGDSAAYFCASSPPYSGNTIYFGEGSWLTVV.

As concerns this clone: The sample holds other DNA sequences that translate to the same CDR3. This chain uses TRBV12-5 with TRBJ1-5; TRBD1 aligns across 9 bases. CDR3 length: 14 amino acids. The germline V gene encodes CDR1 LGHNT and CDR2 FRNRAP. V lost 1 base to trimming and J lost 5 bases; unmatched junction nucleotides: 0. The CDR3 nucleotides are TGTGCTAGTGGTTTGGGGACAGGGGATCAGCCCCAGCATTTT. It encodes CASGLGTGDQPQHF.

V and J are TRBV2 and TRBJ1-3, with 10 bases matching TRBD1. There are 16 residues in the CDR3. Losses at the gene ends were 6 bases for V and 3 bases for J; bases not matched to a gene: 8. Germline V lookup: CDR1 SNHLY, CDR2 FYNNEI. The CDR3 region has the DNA TGTGCCAGCAGCGCCCAGACAGGGGGCTTTGGAAACACCATATATTTT. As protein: CASSAQTGGFGNTIYF.

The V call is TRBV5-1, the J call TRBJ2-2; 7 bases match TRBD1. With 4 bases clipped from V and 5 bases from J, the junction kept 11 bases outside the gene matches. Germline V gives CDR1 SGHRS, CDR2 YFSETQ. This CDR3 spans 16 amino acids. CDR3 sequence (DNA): TGCGCCAGCAGCCGAGATGACAGGGTGGGAACCGGGGAGCTGTTTTTT. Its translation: CASSRDDRVGTGELFF. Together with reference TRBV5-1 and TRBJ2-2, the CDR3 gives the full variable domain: KAGVTQTPRYLIKTRGQQVTLSCSPISGHRSVSWYQQTPGQGLQFLFEYFSETQRNKGNFPGRFSGRQFSNSRSEMNVSTLELGDSALYLCASSRDDRVGTGELFFGEGSRLTVL.

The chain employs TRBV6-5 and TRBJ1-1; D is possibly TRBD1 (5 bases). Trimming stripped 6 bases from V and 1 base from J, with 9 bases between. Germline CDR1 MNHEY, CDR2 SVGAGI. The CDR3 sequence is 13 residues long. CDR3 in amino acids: CASSRGSNTEAFF. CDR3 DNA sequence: TGTGCCAGCAGCCGGGGGTCGAACACTGAAGCTTTCTTT.

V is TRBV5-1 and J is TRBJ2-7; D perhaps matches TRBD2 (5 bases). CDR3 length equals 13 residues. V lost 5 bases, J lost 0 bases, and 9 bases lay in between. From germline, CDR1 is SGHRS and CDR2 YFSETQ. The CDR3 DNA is TGCGCCAGCAGGGAGGCCCACTCCTACGAGCAGTACTTC. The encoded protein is CASREAHSYEQYF.

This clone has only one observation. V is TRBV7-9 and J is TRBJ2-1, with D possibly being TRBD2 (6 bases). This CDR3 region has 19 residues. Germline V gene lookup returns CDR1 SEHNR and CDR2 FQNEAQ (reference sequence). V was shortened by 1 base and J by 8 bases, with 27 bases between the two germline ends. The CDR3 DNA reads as TGTGCCAGCAGCTTAGTAGCTTGGGGGGTTAGGATCCCATTAGATGAGCAGTTCTTC. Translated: CASSLVAWGVRIPLDEQFF.

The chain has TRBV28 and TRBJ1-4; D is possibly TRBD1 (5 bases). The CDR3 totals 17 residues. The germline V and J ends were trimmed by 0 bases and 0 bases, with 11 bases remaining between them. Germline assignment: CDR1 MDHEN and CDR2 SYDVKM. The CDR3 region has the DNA TGTGCCAGCAGTTTATGGGGGACGGGAGCAACTAATGAAAAACTGTTTTTT. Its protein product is CASSLWGTGATNEKLFF.

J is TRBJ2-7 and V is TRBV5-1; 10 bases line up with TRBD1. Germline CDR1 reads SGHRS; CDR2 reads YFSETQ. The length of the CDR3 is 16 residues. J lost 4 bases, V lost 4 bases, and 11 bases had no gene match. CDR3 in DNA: TGCGCCAGCAGCGAGTTTACCGGGACAGGGGTTTACGAGCAGTACTTC. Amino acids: CASSEFTGTGVYEQYF.

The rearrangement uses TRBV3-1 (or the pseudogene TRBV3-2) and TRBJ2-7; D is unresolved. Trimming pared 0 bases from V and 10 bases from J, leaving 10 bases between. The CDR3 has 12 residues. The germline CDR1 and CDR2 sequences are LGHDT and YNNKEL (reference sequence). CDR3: CASSQDSGFQYF. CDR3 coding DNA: TGTGCCAGCAGCCAAGATTCGGGTTTCCAGTACTTC.

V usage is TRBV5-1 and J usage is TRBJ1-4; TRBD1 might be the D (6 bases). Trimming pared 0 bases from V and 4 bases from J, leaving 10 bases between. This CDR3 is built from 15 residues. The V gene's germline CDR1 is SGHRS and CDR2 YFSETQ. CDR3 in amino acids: CASSLGTVNNEKLFF. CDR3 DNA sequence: TGCGCCAGCAGCTTGGGGACAGTGAATAATGAAAAACTGTTTTTT.

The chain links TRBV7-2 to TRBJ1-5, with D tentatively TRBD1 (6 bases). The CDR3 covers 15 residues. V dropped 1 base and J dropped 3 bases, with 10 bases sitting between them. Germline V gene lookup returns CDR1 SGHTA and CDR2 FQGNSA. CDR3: CASSLGGGDNQPQHF. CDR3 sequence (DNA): TGTGCCAGCAGCTTAGGAGGGGGGGACAATCAGCCCCAGCATTTT.

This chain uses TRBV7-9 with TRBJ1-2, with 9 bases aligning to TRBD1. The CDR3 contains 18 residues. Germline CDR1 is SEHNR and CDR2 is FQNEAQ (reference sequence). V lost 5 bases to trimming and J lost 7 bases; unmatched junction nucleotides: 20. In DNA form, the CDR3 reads TGTGCCAGCAGCCTACCCCGGAGGACAGGGGAGGAGTTTGGTGGCTACACCTTC. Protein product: CASSLPRRTGEEFGGYTF.

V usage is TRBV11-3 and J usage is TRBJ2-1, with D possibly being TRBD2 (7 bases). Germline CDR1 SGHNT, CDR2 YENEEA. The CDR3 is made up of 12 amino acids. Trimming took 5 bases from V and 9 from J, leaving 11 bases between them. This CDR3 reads CASSGGGAEQFF. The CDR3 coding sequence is TGTGCCAGCAGCGGTGGGGGGGCTGAGCAGTTCTTC.

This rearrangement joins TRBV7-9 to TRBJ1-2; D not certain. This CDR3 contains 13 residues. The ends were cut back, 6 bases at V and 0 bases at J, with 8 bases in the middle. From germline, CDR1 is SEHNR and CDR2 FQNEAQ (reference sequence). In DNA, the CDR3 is TGTGCCAGCAGTTTGTCCGCTAACTATGGCTACACCTTC. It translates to CASSLSANYGYTF.